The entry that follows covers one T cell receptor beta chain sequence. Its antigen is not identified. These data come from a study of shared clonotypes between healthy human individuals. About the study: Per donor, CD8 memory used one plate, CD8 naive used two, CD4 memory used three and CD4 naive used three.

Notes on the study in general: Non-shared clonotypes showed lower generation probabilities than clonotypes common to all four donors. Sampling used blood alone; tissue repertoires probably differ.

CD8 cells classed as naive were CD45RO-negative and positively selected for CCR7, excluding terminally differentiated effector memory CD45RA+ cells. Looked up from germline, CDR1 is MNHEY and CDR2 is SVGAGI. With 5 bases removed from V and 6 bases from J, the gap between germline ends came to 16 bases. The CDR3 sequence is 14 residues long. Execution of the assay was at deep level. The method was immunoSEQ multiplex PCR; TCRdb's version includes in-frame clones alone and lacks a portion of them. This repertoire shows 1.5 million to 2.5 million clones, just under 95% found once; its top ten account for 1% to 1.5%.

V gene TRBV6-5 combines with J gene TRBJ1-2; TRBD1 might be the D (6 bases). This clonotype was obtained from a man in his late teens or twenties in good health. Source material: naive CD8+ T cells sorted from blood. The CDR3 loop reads CASSPPGVGDGYTF. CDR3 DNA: TGTGCCAGCAGTCCACCAGGGGTCGGGGATGGCTACACCTTC.